This TCR beta chain was recovered during a study of blood T cell repertoires in COVID-19. Source study methods: Reference gene primer amplification gave estimated nucleated cell counts. Profiled with immunoSEQ multiplex PCR; TCRdb holds only in-frame clones, not every one. D and trimming come from the DNA, and the V and J calls and clone size come from that table. The sample includes roughly 55,000 clones, just over 85% of them seen just once. The TCR sequence derives from a man between 65 and 79 years old with active COVID-19. The sequencing input was peripheral blood.

DNA of the CDR3: TGCGCCAGCAGCTTGGCAGGGTATAGCAATCAGCCCCAGCATTTT. This gives the protein CASSLAGYSNQPQHF. The V call is TRBV5-1, the J call TRBJ1-5; a possible D gene is TRBD1 (5 bases). Trimming stripped 0 bases from V and 0 bases from J, with 7 bases between. The CDR3 sequence is 15 residues long. CDR1 is SGHRS and CDR2 is YFSETQ in the germline V gene.